This section outlines one T cell receptor (beta chain) sequence together with its context. What it recognizes is unknown. These data belong to a study of T cell clonotyping in hematopoietic cell transplantation. Overall study findings and caveats: After transplant, recipient diversity fell while pathologically expanded clonotypes grew through day 180.

Clones were read by immunoSEQ multiplex PCR, and TCRdb kept only the in-frame ones, dropping some. The repertoire holds about 27,000 clones, under 97% seen once, with 1.3% to 1.5% in the top ten. The V end was cut by 6 bases, the J end by 6 bases, with 16 bases between. CDR3 length: 14 amino acids. CDR1 is SGHAT, CDR2 FQNNGV, per germline. This sequence was found in a man between 45 and 60 years old in good health. Some clones in this sample may be carry-over from other donors' samples. The sequencing sample was made of peripheral blood mononuclear cells. V gene TRBV11-2 combines with J gene TRBJ2-3, with D possibly being TRBD1 (5 bases). The CDR3 DNA reads as TGTGCCAGCAGGCTAGACCTCAGGGTTGATACGCAGTATTTT. This translates into CASRLDLRVDTQYF.